The 12 T cell receptor beta chains given below trace back to one sample, sequenced in a study of shared clonotypes between healthy human individuals. The table came from immunoSEQ multiplex PCR; TCRdb's copy has only in-frame clones and leaves some out. The table lists 2.3 million or so clones, approximately 95% of them singletons. Material for sequencing was naive CD4+ T cells from PBMCs. The subset denotes: CD45RA+ positively selected. Receptor source: a man younger than 35 in good health. Some clones in this sample may be carry-over from other donors' samples.

The J gene is TRBJ1-5, the V gene TRBV5-7, with TRBD1 as a possible D gene (5 bases). TRBV5-7 counts as an open reading frame of uncertain function. This CDR3 is built from 15 residues. The germline V and J ends were trimmed by 2 bases and 1 base, with 10 bases remaining between them. CDR3 protein: CASSLRGGSNQPQHF. The CDR3 nucleotides are TGTGCCAGCAGCTTACGGGGGGGGAGCAATCAGCCCCAGCATTTT.

The V and J genes are TRBV5-6 and TRBJ2-7; tentatively, D is TRBD1 (6 bases). Germline assignment: CDR1 SGHDT and CDR2 YYEEEE. V was shortened by 1 base and J by 3 bases, with 17 bases between the two germline ends. This CDR3 contains 16 residues. This CDR3 is CASSLRGWGRGYEQYF. In DNA form, the CDR3 reads TGTGCCAGCAGCTTGAGGGGTTGGGGGCGCGGCTACGAGCAGTACTTC. Filled out from reference TRBV5-6 and TRBJ2-7, the complete variable domain reads DAGVTQSPTHLIKTRGQQVTLRCSPKSGHDTVSWYQQALGQGPQFIFQYYEEEERQRGNFPDRFSGHQFPNYSSELNVNALLLGDSALYLCASSLRGWGRGYEQYFGPGTRLTVT.

V is TRBV27 and J is TRBJ2-6; the match to TRBD1 covers 8 bases. Germline CDR1 is MNHEY and CDR2 is SMNVEV (reference sequence). The CDR3 is 17 residues long. V lost 2 bases, J lost 0 bases, and 3 bases stayed unmatched. CDR3 loop: CASSLDRGFSGANVLTF. Written as DNA, the CDR3 is TGTGCCAGCAGTTTAGACAGGGGTTTCTCTGGGGCCAACGTCCTGACTTTC.

This clone was found once. The rearrangement uses TRBV6-5 and TRBJ2-7; 7 bases match TRBD1. Germline V gene data show CDR1 as MNHEY and CDR2 as SVGAGI. V was pared by 6 bases and J by 1 base, with 6 bases of the junction left unmatched. The CDR3 is 14 residues long. In nucleotides, the CDR3 is TGTGCCAGCAGATTACACAGGGGTTCCTACGAGCAGTACTTC. It specifies CASRLHRGSYEQYF.

The chain joins TRBV19 to TRBJ1-2, with no clear D. The ends were cut back, 6 bases at V and 0 bases at J, with 14 bases in the middle. The CDR3 contains 15 residues. The germline CDR1 and CDR2 sequences are LNHDA and SQIVND (reference sequence). The CDR3 loop reads CASSDLTLSNYGYTF. CDR3 in DNA: TGTGCCAGTAGCGATCTCACCTTGTCTAACTATGGCTACACCTTC.

The J gene is TRBJ1-5, the V gene TRBV28; TRBD1 might be the D (5 bases). The CDR3 sequence is 15 residues long. The germline V gene has CDR1 MDHEN and CDR2 SYDVKM. V gave up 7 bases and J gave up 2 bases, with 15 bases separating them. This CDR3 is CASIPPGLGNQPQHF. The CDR3 region has the DNA TGTGCCAGCATCCCCCCGGGGCTGGGCAATCAGCCCCAGCATTTT.

V gene TRBV28 combines with J gene TRBJ2-7, with a weak D call TRBD1 (6 bases). Trimming took off 5 bases at V and 3 bases at J, with 17 bases between the two ends. The CDR3 runs 15 residues. Germline CDR1 is MDHEN and CDR2 is SYDVKM. CDR3 nucleotides: TGTGCCAGCAGTCCCCGTCCGACAGGCTACTACGAGCAGTACTTC. This sequence encodes CASSPRPTGYYEQYF.

The J gene is TRBJ1-3, the V gene TRBV2; D remains unclear. The CDR3 is 11 amino acids. The germline V gene encodes CDR1 SNHLY and CDR2 FYNNEI. V was pared by 0 bases and J by 8 bases, with 2 bases between. The CDR3 DNA sequence: TGTGCCAGCAGTGAAGCTGACACCATATATTTT. Its translation: CASSEADTIYF.

The chain links TRBV15 to TRBJ2-1, with D tentatively TRBD1 or TRBD2 (6 bases each). The V end was cut by 5 bases, the J end by 4 bases, with 12 bases between. The germline CDR1 and CDR2 sequences are LNHNV and YYDKDF (reference sequence). There are 14 residues in the CDR3. CDR3: CATSVVGGYNEQFF. The CDR3 nucleotides are TGTGCCACCAGCGTAGTAGGGGGGTACAATGAGCAGTTCTTC.

This rearrangement joins TRBV7-2 to TRBJ2-5; TRBD1 might be the D (5 bases). Germline V lookup: CDR1 SGHTA, CDR2 FQGNSA. Between the trimmed V and J ends, which lost 5 bases and 1 base, there was a span of 11 bases. The CDR3 has 14 residues. The CDR3 nucleotides are TGTGCCAGCAGCCTCAGACAGACCCAAGAGACCCAGTACTTC. The encoded protein is CASSLRQTQETQYF.

Comment on this clone: This specimen includes other DNA sequences encoding the same CDR3. V is TRBV29-1 and J is TRBJ1-1, with unresolved D. CDR1 and CDR2 (germline): SQVTM, ANQGSEA. Trimming cost V 4 bases and J 1 base, with 7 bases left between them. The CDR3 runs 12 residues. This CDR3 is CSVVPGNTEAFF. CDR3 in DNA: TGCAGCGTTGTCCCGGGGAACACTGAAGCTTTCTTT.

This rearrangement joins TRBV11-3 to TRBJ1-5; tentatively, D is TRBD1 (6 bases). The CDR3 runs 18 residues. Germline CDR1 and CDR2: SGHNT and YENEEA. The V end was cut by 2 bases, the J end by 0 bases, with 17 bases between. CDR3 loop: CASSLRGAKEGSNQPQHF. DNA of the CDR3: TGTGCCAGCAGCTTACGGGGGGCTAAAGAAGGTAGCAATCAGCCCCAGCATTTT.